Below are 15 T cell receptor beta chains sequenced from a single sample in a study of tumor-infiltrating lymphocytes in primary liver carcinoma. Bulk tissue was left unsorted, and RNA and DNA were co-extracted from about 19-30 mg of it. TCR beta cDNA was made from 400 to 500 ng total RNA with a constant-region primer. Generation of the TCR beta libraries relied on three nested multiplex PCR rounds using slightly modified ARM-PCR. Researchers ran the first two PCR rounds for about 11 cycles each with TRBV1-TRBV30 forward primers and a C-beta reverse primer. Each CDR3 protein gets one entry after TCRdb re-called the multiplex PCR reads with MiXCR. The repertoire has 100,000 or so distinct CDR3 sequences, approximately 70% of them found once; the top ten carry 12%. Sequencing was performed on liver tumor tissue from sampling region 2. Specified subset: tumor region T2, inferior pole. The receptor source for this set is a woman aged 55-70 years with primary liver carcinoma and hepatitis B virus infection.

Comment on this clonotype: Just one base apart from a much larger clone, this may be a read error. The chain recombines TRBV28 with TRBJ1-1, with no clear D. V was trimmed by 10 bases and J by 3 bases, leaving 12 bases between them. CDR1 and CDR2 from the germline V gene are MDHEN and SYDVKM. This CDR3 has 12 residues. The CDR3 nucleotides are TGTGCCATCTCTACGTCCGACACTGAAGCTTTCTTT. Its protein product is CAISTSDTEAFF.

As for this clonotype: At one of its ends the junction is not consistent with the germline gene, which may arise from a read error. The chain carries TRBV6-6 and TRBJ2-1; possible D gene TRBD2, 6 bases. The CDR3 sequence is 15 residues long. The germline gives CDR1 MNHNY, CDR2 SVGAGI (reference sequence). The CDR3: CASIPLVGLGGERFF. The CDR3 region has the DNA TGTGCCAGCATACCACTAGTGGGCCTCGGGGGTGAGCGGTTCTTC.

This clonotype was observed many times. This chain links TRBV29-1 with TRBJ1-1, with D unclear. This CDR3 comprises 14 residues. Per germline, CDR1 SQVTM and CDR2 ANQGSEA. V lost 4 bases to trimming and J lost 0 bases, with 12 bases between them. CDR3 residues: CSVVEGRLNTEAFF. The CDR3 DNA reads TGCAGCGTTGTAGAGGGCAGGTTGAACACTGAAGCTTTCTTT. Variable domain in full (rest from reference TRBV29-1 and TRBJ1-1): SAVISQKPSRDICQRGTSLTIQCQVDSQVTMMFWYRQQPGQSLTLIATANQGSEATYESGFVIDKFPISRPNLTFSTLTVSNMSPEDSSIYLCSVVEGRLNTEAFFGQGTRLTVV.

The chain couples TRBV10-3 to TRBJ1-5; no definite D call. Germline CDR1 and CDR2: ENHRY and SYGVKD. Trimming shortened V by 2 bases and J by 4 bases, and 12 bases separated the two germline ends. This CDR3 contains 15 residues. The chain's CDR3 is CAISEMLDSNQPQHF. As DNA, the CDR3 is TGTGCCATCAGTGAGATGTTGGATAGTAATCAGCCCCAGCATTTT.

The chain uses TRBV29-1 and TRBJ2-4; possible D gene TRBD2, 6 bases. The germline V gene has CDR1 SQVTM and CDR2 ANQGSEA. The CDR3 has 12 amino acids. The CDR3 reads CIIVTARGIQYF. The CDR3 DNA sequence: TGCATCATTGTGACAGCGCGGGGCATTCAGTACTTC. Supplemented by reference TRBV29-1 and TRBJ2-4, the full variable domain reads SAVISQKPSRDICQRGTSLTIQCQVDSQVTMMFWYRQQPGQSLTLIATANQGSEATYESGFVIDKFPISRPNLTFSTLTVSNMSPEDSSIYLCIIVTARGIQYFGAGTRLSVL.

The CDR3 reads CASILAAAARGAHFF. CDR3 DNA sequence: TGTGCCAGCATCTTGGCAGCGGCTGCCCGGGGTGCGCACTTCTTC. The chain has TRBV11-3 and TRBJ2-1, with D perhaps matching TRBD2 (5 bases). Germline CDR1 reads SGHNT; CDR2 reads YENEEA. The CDR3 runs 15 residues. Trimming left V 7 bases short and J 16 bases short, with 29 bases between.

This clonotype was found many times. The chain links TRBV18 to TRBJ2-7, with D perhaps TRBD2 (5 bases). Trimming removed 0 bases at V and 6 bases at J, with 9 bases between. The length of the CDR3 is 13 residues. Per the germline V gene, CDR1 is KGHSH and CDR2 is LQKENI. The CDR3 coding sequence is TGTGCCAGCTCACCACCGAGCGGACCCGAGCAGTACTTC. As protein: CASSPPSGPEQYF.

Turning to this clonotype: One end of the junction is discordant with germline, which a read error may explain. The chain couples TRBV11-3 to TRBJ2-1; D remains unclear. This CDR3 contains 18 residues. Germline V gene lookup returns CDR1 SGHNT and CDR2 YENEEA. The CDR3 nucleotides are TGTACCAGCAGCTTAGGTCAAGGCGGAAGGGCCGGCTACAATGAGCGGTTCTTC. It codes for CTSSLGQGGRAGYNERFF.

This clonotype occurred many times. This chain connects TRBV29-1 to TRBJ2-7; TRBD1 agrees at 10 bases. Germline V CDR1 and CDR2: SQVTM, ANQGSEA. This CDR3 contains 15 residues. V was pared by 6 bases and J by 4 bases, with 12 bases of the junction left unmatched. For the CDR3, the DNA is TGCAGCGTCTCCTCTCCGGGACAGGGGATTTACGAGCAGTACTTC. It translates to CSVSSPGQGIYEQYF.

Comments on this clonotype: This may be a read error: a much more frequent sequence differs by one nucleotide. CDR3 sequence (DNA): TGTGCCGGCAGCCCAGCCGGACTAGCGGGGATCTACGAGCAGTACTTC. This gives the protein CAGSPAGLAGIYEQYF. The chain recombines TRBV7-8 with TRBJ2-7, with 12 bases lining up with TRBD2. Per germline, CDR1 SGHVS and CDR2 FQNEAQ. This CDR3 is built from 16 residues.

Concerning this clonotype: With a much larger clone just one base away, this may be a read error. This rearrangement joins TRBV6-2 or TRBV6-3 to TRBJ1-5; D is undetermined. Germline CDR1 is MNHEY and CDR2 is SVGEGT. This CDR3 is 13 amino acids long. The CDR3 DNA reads TGTGCCAGCAGTTACTCGAGAAATCAGCCCAAGCATTTT. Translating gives CASSYSRNQPKHF.

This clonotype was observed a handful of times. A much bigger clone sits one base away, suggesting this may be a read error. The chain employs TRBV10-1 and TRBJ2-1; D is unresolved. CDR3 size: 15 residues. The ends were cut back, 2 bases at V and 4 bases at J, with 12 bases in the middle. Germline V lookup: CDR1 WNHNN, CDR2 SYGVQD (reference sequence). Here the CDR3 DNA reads TGCGCCAGCAGTGAGACGTCCGTGCGATACAATGAGCAGTTCTTC. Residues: CASSETSVRYNEQFF.

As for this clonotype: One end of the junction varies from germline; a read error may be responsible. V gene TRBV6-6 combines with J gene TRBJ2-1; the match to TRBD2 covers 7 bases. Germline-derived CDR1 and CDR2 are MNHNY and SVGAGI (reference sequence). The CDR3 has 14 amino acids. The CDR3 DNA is TGTGCCAGCGGCGGGAGCAGCTCCTACCATGAGCAATTCTTC. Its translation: CASGGSSSYHEQFF.

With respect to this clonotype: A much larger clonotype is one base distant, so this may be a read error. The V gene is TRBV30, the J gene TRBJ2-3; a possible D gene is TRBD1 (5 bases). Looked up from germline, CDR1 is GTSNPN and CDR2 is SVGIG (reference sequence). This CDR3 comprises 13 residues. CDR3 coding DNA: TGTGCCTGGAGTCGAGACAGCACAGATATGCAGTATTTT. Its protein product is CAWSRDSTDMQYF. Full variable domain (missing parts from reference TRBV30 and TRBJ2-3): SQTIHQWPATLVQPVGSPLSLECTVEGTSNPNLYWYRQAAGRGLQLLFYSVGIGQISSEVPQNLSASRPQDRQFILSSKKLLLSDSGFYLCAWSRDSTDMQYFGPGTRLTVL.

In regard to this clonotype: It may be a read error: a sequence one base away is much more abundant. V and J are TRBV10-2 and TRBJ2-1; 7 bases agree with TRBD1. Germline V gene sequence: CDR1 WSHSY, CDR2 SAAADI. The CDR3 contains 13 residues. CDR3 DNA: TGCGCCAGCAGCCGGGACAGCTACTATGAGCAGTTCTTC. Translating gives CASSRDSYYEQFF.